A selection of T cell receptor beta chains follows, all from one sample in a study of T cell responses to AZD1222 COVID-19 vaccine. Assay: immunoSEQ multiplex PCR; the TCRdb copy retains only in-frame clones and omits some. This table holds about 150,000 clones, 90% found once. The source material was peripheral blood, sampled on day 0 of AZD1222 vaccination. These receptors were taken from an adult in good health. CDR3s include the opening cysteine and the closing phenylalanine or tryptophan. A D gene is named only where the DNA matches it firmly. Rows give clone size only sometimes, using once, few, many, or a class for an expanded clone.

>NA|TRBV19|TRBD1|TRBJ1-6
TGTGCCAGTAGGGGACAGGCTGATAATTCACCCCTCCACTTT
CASRGQADNSPLHF
>NA|TRBV5-1|NA|TRBJ2-3
TGCGCCAGCAGCTTGGTTTCTGGAGATACGCAGTATTTT
CASSLVSGDTQYF
>NA|TRBV15|NA|TRBJ1-4
TGTGCCACCAGCAGAGAAATCCCGGGGCTGAGTTCCTATGAAAAACTGTTTTTT
CATSREIPGLSSYEKLFF
>NA|TRBV9|TRBD2|TRBJ2-3
TGTGCCAGCAGCGTATCTGGGACTAGCACAAATACGCAGTATTTT
CASSVSGTSTNTQYF
>NA|TRBV9|TRBD2|TRBJ2-5
TGTGCCAGCAGCGTAGGTGAGGGCGGGGGAGAAGAGACCCAGTACTTC
CASSVGEGGGEETQYF
>NA|TRBV30|NA|TRBJ1-2
TGTGCCTGGAGCCCCCCGGGGAATCCCAACTATGGCTACACCTTC
CAWSPPGNPNYGYTF
>NA|TRBV11-2|NA|TRBJ1-4
TGTGCCAGCAGCTTAGTCGGGGGGGCAGAGGAAAAACTGTTTTTT
CASSLVGGAEEKLFF
>NA|TRBV7-9|TRBD1|TRBJ2-1
TGTGCCAGCAGCCAAACCGGACAGGGTTGGGGTGAGCAGTTCTTC
CASSQTGQGWGEQFF
>NA|TRBV7-2|TRBD2|TRBJ2-5
TGTGCCAGCAGCCCGAGACTAGCGGGGGGGTCAGAGACCCAGTACTTC
CASSPRLAGGSETQYF
>NA|TRBV4-3|NA|TRBJ1-6
TGCGCCAGCAGCCAAGTGGACAGAGATTCACCCCTCCACTTT
CASSQVDRDSPLHF
>few|TRBV12-3/TRBV12-4|NA|TRBJ2-1
TGTGCCAGCAGGCTACAGGGTTACGATGAGCAGTTCTTC
CASRLQGYDEQFF
>NA|TRBV5-1|NA|TRBJ1-6
TGCGCCAGCAGTTCCGACTACTCCTATAATTCACCCCTCCACTTT
CASSSDYSYNSPLHF
>few|TRBV4-2|NA|TRBJ2-5
TGTGCCAGCAGCCAATCGGATCGGGAGACCCAGTACTTC
CASSQSDRETQYF
>NA|TRBV29-1|TRBD1|TRBJ1-1
TGCAGCGTCTCGAACAGGGGGAACACTGAAGCTTTCTTT
CSVSNRGNTEAFF
>NA|TRBV19|NA|TRBJ1-1
TGTGCCAGTAGTCCAGGGACGTGGATGAACACTGAAGCTTTCTTT
CASSPGTWMNTEAFF
>NA|TRBV9|NA|TRBJ1-1
TGTGCCAGCAGCGGCGCAAAGGGGTTGGACACTGAAGCTTTCTTT
CASSGAKGLDTEAFF
>NA|TRBV28|NA|TRBJ2-2
TGTGCCAGCAAGGGGGGTGGGGAAGCTGTCGCGAACACCGGGGAGCTGTTTTTT
CASKGGGEAVANTGELFF
>NA|TRBV18|TRBD1|TRBJ1-6
TGTGCCAGCTCAAGACAGGGAATCAATTCACCCCTCCACTTT
CASSRQGINSPLHF
>NA|TRBV28|NA|TRBJ1-4
TGTGCCAGCACGACAACTAATGAAAAACTGTTTTTT
CASTTTNEKLFF
>NA|TRBV4-1|NA|TRBJ1-2
TGCGCCAGCAGCCATAACGACAGGCCGGATGGCTACACCTTC
CASSHNDRPDGYTF
>NA|TRBV24-1|TRBD1|TRBJ1-2
TGTGCCACCAGTGATCGGGGGACAGAAAACTATGGCTACACCTTC
CATSDRGTENYGYTF
>NA|TRBV7-3|TRBD2|TRBJ2-1
TGTGCCAGCAGCGATCGGGGGGGCCAGCCTTACAATGAGCAGTTCTTC
CASSDRGGQPYNEQFF
>NA|TRBV30|NA|TRBJ1-1
TGTGCCTGGAAACTCAGGACTGAAGCTTTCTTT
CAWKLRTEAFF
>NA|TRBV18|NA|TRBJ1-1
TGTGCCAGCTCATCCGGGGACACTGAAGCTTTCTTT
CASSSGDTEAFF
>NA|TRBV28|NA|TRBJ1-3
TGTGCCAGCAGTCCCCGGCCAACTGGAAACACCATATATTTT
CASSPRPTGNTIYF
>NA|TRBV29-1|TRBD1|TRBJ1-5
TGCAGCGTGGGGACAGCCCCTGCTCAGCCCCAGCATTTT
CSVGTAPAQPQHF
>NA|TRBV6-1|TRBD2|TRBJ2-3
TGTGCCAGCAGTGAAACTAGCGGGGGCACAGATACGCAGTATTTT
CASSETSGGTDTQYF
>NA|TRBV6-6|NA|TRBJ2-3
TGTGCCAGCAAAGATAGTCAACGAGGGGGATTCGATACGCAGTATTTT
CASKDSQRGGFDTQYF
>NA|TRBV5-1|TRBD1|TRBJ1-2
TGCGCCAGCAGCTTGGGGGGACAGGGGAACTATGGCTACACCTTC
CASSLGGQGNYGYTF
>NA|TRBV27|TRBD1|TRBJ2-7
TGTGCCAGCAGTCCTCGGACAGGGGGAGGCTACGAGCAGTACTTC
CASSPRTGGGYEQYF
>NA|TRBV13|TRBD2|TRBJ2-3
TGTGCCAGCAGCCCGGACCGAGGGACTAGCGAATACACAGATACGCAGTATTTT
CASSPDRGTSEYTDTQYF
>NA|TRBV6-5|NA|TRBJ1-4
TGTGCCAGCAGAGGCAGTGGGGGTAGTAATGAAAAACTGTTTTTT
CASRGSGGSNEKLFF
>NA|TRBV30|NA|TRBJ1-3
TGTGCCTGGAGTGTTACAGGGTACGGAAACACCATATATTTT
CAWSVTGYGNTIYF